This TCR beta chain was sequenced during a study of beta chain features in type 1 diabetes (dated by TCRdb to between 2017 and 2018). Regarding the research as a whole: No differences in mean age, gender distribution, total cell number or subset yield were found between patients and healthy donors. Whereas all 30 or so donors provided naive and central memory subsets, regulatory and stem cell-like memory subsets were isolated from just 8 patients and about 8 healthy donors. A total of roughly 100 million sorted cells were examined across all samples, and the number of cells per subset was strongly correlated with RNA yield. The study compared the TCRB repertoires of sorted circulating CD4+ T cell subsets in recently diagnosed type 1 diabetes patients with those in matched healthy donors.

Overall study outcomes, separate from this receptor: PCR may preferentially amplify shorter templates, but because patient and control samples were amplified and corrected together, any resulting skew would affect both groups equally. At VDJ recombination sites, type 1 diabetes patients had fewer insertions and more deleted nucleotides, which implies abnormalities in thymic rearrangement. Type 1 diabetes patients showed a moderate but significant shortening of TCRB CDR3 length in all four CD4+ subsets. Only small numbers of individuals were included in the HLA sub-analyses, which left unresolved whether HLA type had any influence on TCRB rearrangement. Naive, central memory and regulatory TCRB repertoires appeared to be more alike among patients than among healthy donors. Sequencing cDNA rather than genomic DNA could over-represent highly expressing activated cells, although activation and CD3 levels did not differ between groups.

The High Capacity cDNA Reverse Transcription Kit was used to reverse transcribe all of the isolated RNA, meaning that expressed TCRB transcripts were what got sequenced. Deep immunoSEQ sequencing was performed on naive, central memory and regulatory T cell samples, with an average of about 3.57 million total reads per sample. After sorted cells were lysed in RLT buffer, RNA was extracted with DNase-treated RNeasy Micro or Mini kits, with the choice depending on cell number. Each cell subset was processed on its own to prevent cross-contamination, while patient and healthy donor samples were processed together. Using the immunoSEQ multiplex PCR, TCRB sequences were amplified from cDNA into 87-bp fragments spanning the CDR3 region. Amplicons were sequenced on the Illumina HiSeq platform. In the original analysis: Synthetic template baselines were used to correct PCR bias computationally, reads within Hamming distance 2 were collapsed, and singletons that could not be merged were discarded. By aligning reads against IMGT, V, D and J genes, CDR3 length, and insertions or deletions at six rearrangement sites were assigned. Clonotype counts were normalized to sorted cell number within each subset before computing true diversity and Gini coefficients with the tcR R package. The overlap coefficient, calculated on TCRB nucleotide sequences, was used to quantify repertoire sharing. Out-of-frame TCRB sequences from naive cells were analyzed as a proxy for the pre-selection repertoire. Drawn from immuneACCESS, this table holds only the in-frame rearrangements with V and J called that TCRdb kept. Clones are partly lost; checked studies trace under half to an unresolved V gene and leave the rest unexplained. V, J and clone size were drawn from that table, and D and trimming were deduced from the DNA. The sample contains under 900,000 clones, roughly 17% of them found a single time. The top ten constitute roughly 0.025% of the sample.

Here V drops 6 bases and J drops 3 bases, and the junction holds 19 bases not matched to any gene. Looking up the germline V gene yields CDR1 MDHEN and CDR2 SYDVKM. The CDR3 spans 19 residues, from the cysteine through the phenylalanine. Only the CDR3 DNA stays, 57 bases, in frame from base 1. About this clone itself: Its recognized antigen is unknown. Base-call qualities are not available, and no considerably larger clone is one nucleotide away.

From each donor, a single peripheral blood sample of roughly 0.11 L on average was drawn into heparinised tubes. Using a panel that included CD45RO, CCR7, CD25, CD127, CD95 and CD27, naive, central memory, regulatory and stem cell-like memory CD4+ T cells were sorted on a BD FACSAria II. All sorted populations exceeded 98% purity. PBMCs were isolated right away by Lymphoprep density gradient centrifugation and were stained directly, without culture. Samples were stained and sorted in pairs, with one healthy donor and one patient per experiment, so that batch effects were minimized. The source is a woman aged 18-29 years in good health. Material: naive CD4+ T cells from blood. This specimen's cell subset or site label, interpreted: true naive CD4+ T cells. The chain links TRBV28 with TRBJ2-7, with TRBD2 matching 11 junction bases. This receptor has the CDR3 CASRGPGHPGTSGFYEQYF. The nucleotide sequence is TGTGCCAGCAGGGGCCCGGGACATCCCGGGACTAGCGGTTTCTACGAGCAGTACTTC.